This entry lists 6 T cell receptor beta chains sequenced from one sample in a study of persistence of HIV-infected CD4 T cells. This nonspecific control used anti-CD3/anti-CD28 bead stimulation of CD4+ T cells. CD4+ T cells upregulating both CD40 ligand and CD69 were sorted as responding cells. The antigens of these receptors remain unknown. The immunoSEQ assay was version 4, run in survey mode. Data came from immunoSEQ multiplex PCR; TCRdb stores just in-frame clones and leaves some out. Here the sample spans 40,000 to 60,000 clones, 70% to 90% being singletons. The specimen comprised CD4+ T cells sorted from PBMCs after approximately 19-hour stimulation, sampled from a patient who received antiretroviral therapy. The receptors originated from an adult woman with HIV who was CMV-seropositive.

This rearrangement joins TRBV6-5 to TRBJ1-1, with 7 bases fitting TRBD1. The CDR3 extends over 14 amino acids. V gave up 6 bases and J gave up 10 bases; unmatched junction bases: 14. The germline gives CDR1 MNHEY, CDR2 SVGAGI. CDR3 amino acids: CASSSISGTVGAFF. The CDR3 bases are TGTGCCAGCAGCTCCATATCCGGGACAGTGGGAGCTTTCTTT.

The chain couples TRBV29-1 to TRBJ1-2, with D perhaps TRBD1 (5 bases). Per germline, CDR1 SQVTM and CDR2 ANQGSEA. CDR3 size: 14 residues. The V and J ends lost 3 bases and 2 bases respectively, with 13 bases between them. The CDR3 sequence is CSVDIGGRNYGYTF. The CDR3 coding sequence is TGCAGCGTTGATATCGGGGGTCGAAACTATGGCTACACCTTC.

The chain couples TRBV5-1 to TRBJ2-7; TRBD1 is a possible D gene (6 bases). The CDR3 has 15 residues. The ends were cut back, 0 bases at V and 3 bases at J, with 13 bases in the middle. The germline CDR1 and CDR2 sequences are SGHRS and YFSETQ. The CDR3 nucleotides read TGCGCCAGCAGCTTGGGCCCAACAGGGAACTACGAGCAGTACTTC. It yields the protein CASSLGPTGNYEQYF. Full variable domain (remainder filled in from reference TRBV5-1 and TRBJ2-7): KAGVTQTPRYLIKTRGQQVTLSCSPISGHRSVSWYQQTPGQGLQFLFEYFSETQRNKGNFPGRFSGRQFSNSRSEMNVSTLELGDSALYLCASSLGPTGNYEQYFGPGTRLTVT.

The CDR3 sequence is CASSQDLTRRNNEQFF. The CDR3 DNA follows: TGCGCCAGCAGCCAAGATTTGACTAGAAGGAACAATGAGCAGTTCTTC. The chain links TRBV4-3 to TRBJ2-1; possibly TRBD2 for D (6 bases). Trimming pared 0 bases from V and 5 bases from J, leaving 14 bases between. The CDR3 spans 16 residues. Per germline, CDR1 LGHNA and CDR2 YSLEER.

This CDR3 is CASSLGQGRGYTF. CDR3 in DNA: TGTGCCAGCAGCCTGGGACAGGGGAGAGGCTACACCTTC. This sequence joins TRBV12-3 or TRBV12-4 and TRBJ1-2, with TRBD1 identical over 10 bases. J was trimmed by 8 bases and V by 6 bases; bases with no gene match: 6. The CDR3 totals 13 residues.

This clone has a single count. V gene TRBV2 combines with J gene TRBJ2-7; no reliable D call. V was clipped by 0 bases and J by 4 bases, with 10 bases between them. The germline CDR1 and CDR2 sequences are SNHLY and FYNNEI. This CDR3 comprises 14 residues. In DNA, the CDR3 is TGTGCCAGCAGTGAAGCCCCGTTAGGGTACGAGCAGTACTTC. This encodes CASSEAPLGYEQYF.